This TCR beta chain was captured in a study of blood T cells in healthy people across ages. A sample-barcoded 5' primer and a J-beta primer mix were used in a second PCR of roughly 7 to 11 cycles. TCRdb analysed the 5' RACE reads with MiXCR anew, one entry per CDR3 protein. The sample carries over 1.5 million distinct CDR3 sequences, approximately 50% recorded once. CDR1 is LGHNA and CDR2 is YNFKEQ in the germline V gene. V shed 3 bases and J shed 7 bases, with 15 bases lying between them. The CDR3 extends over 15 amino acids. This rearrangement joins TRBV4-2 to TRBJ2-2; D call uncertain. The material sequenced was blood. The receptor comes from a woman aged 40-49 years in good health. The CDR3 spells CASSQRRDLGGELFF. CDR3 coding DNA: TGTGCCAGCAGCCAGAGACGAGACCTTGGCGGGGAGCTGTTTTTT.